This TCR beta chain stems from a study of cytomegalovirus exposure and HLA in healthy donors. Study-wide results and caveats: Several of the most significant clusters appeared, in a later analysis, to be linked to common viral pathogens.

To note about this clone: What it binds is unknown.

Germline lookup yields CDR1 MNHNS and CDR2 SASEGT. Unmatched junction bases numbered 8, after V lost 5 bases and J lost 4 bases. The CDR3 is 15 residues long. Use of 60 Vbeta and 13 Jbeta primers characterized the PCR. Produced via immunoSEQ multiplex PCR; TCRdb's table is partial and in-frame only. The sample lists approximately 160,000 clones; around 77% were seen once. This chain joins TRBV6-1 and TRBJ1-5, with 7 bases aligning to TRBD1. The sample taken for sequencing was PBMCs. The TCR comes from a middle-aged woman in good health and CMV-seronegative. The CDR3 region has the DNA TGTGCCAGCAGTCTCGACAGGGCAAGAAATCAGCCCCAGCATTTT. It translates to CASSLDRARNQPQHF.